What follows are 9 T cell receptor beta chains derived from one specimen sequenced in a study of CD8+CD57+ T cells in acquired aplastic anemia. All patients picked for sequencing had shown, by flow cytometry, an expansion of CD8+CD57+ cells. Genomic DNA constituted the template upon which TCR beta VDJ and CDR3 profiling was performed. Via MiXCR, TCRdb re-called the reads, giving one row per CDR3 protein. Of a few hundred thousand distinct CDR3 sequences in the sample, less than 35% were seen once. Sequencing was carried out using sorted CD4+, CD8+, or CD8+CD57+ T cells (not recorded which) from PBMCs. The receptors were sampled from a human donor with aplastic anemia.

The rearrangement joins TRBV4-2 to TRBJ1-2; 9 nucleotides align to TRBD1. CDR3 length: 18 residues. Looked up from germline, CDR1 is LGHNA and CDR2 is YNFKEQ. J was trimmed by 8 bases and V by 1 base; bases with no gene match: 17. The CDR3 sequence is CASSQVTPGQGWFVGYTF. CDR3 nucleotides: TGTGCCAGCAGCCAAGTTACTCCGGGACAGGGTTGGTTCGTCGGCTACACCTTC.

In its sample, this clonotype was seen a few times. This chain connects TRBV6-1 to TRBJ1-6; D unclear. This CDR3 is 15 amino acids long. Germline V gives CDR1 MNHNS, CDR2 SASEGT. Between the trimmed V and J ends, which lost 5 bases and 8 bases, there was a span of 16 bases. The CDR3 DNA reads as TGTGCCAGCAGTCAACCCTTGGACTGGGATTCACCCCTCCACTTT. Its protein product is CASSQPLDWDSPLHF.

This clonotype was detected many times. The chain has TRBV15 and TRBJ2-7; D is possibly TRBD1 or TRBD2 (5 bases each). There are 15 residues in the CDR3. Germline-derived CDR1 and CDR2 are LNHNV and YYDKDF (reference sequence). V lost 0 bases to trimming and J lost 3 bases, with 12 bases between them. The CDR3 loop is CATSRDRGRFYEQYF. CDR3 nucleotide sequence: TGTGCCACCAGCAGAGATCGGGGACGCTTCTACGAGCAGTACTTC.

This clonotype was seen more than once but under ten times. The V and J genes are TRBV25-1 and TRBJ1-2; 8 bases match TRBD1. V shed 3 bases and J 2 bases; nucleotides not matched to a gene: 5. The germline CDR1 and CDR2 sequences are MGHDK and SYGVNS. The CDR3 consists of 15 residues. The CDR3 DNA reads TGTGCCAGCAGTGAGAGTGGACAGGGAAACTATGGCTACACCTTC. Protein sequence: CASSESGQGNYGYTF.

J is TRBJ2-7 and V is TRBV12-3 or TRBV12-4; 8 positions agree with TRBD1. The CDR3 runs 16 residues. V shed 2 bases, J shed 5 bases, and the junction held 11 bases outside the gene matches. The CDR3 spells CASSLNLADRAHEQYF. CDR3 bases: TGTGCCAGCAGTTTAAATCTCGCGGACAGGGCGCACGAGCAGTACTTC.

This clonotype was picked up a small number of times. V gene TRBV20-1 combines with J gene TRBJ2-3, with 14 positions matching TRBD2. The CDR3 length is 17 residues. Germline trimming cut 0 bases from V and 4 bases from J; bases unmatched to any gene: 6. CDR1 DFQATT and CDR2 SNEGSKA come from the germline V gene (reference sequence). The CDR3 nucleotides read TGCAGTGCTAGAGATGTAGGACTAGCGGGAGGTGCAGATACGCAGTATTTT. Its translation is CSARDVGLAGGADTQYF.

This chain links TRBV19 with TRBJ1-2, with TRBD1 identical over 7 bases. Germline V gives CDR1 LNHDA, CDR2 SQIVND (reference sequence). The CDR3 totals 12 residues. Losses at the gene ends were 5 bases for V and 10 bases for J; bases not matched to a gene: 7. The CDR3 DNA follows: TGTGCCAGTAGTGCCCTGGGACAGTTCTACACCTTC. This translates into CASSALGQFYTF.

In its sample, this clonotype was seen many times. The chain combines TRBV5-1 with TRBJ2-7, with 10 bases fitting TRBD1. V was pared by 5 bases and J by 4 bases, with 9 bases of the junction left unmatched. The CDR3 is made up of 15 amino acids. Germline V gene sequence: CDR1 SGHRS, CDR2 YFSETQ. The CDR3 region is CASREGTGEAYEQYF. DNA for the CDR3: TGCGCCAGCAGGGAAGGGACAGGGGAAGCGTACGAGCAGTACTTC.

The chain employs TRBV28 and TRBJ2-7; no firm D call. Germline V gene lookup returns CDR1 MDHEN and CDR2 SYDVKM. The germline V and J ends were trimmed by 7 bases and 2 bases, with 12 bases remaining between them. This CDR3 contains 13 residues. The CDR3 spells CASKGFSPYEQYF. The CDR3 bases are TGTGCCAGCAAAGGATTTTCCCCCTACGAGCAGTACTTC.